The rows below give T cell receptor beta chains drawn from one sample of a study of blood T cell repertoires in COVID-19. TCRdb's table, derived via immunoSEQ multiplex PCR, lists solely in-frame clones and lacks some. The table records around 120,000 clones, 70% to 90% of them present only once. The sample comprised peripheral blood. The receptors come from a man aged 45-65 years with acute or convalescent COVID-19. Both conserved end residues are part of each CDR3. The order of the fields is clone size, D gene, J gene, V gene, CDR3 DNA, CDR3 protein. D genes are given only for firm matches. Clone size is shown for a subset of rows, as once, few, many or a class of expanded clone.

>many|TRBD2|TRBJ2-1|TRBV5-1
TGCGCCAGCAGCTTGGTTCTAGCGGGAGTGAACGAGCAGTTCTTC
CASSLVLAGVNEQFF
>.|.|TRBJ2-1|TRBV9
TGTGCCAGCACCGGAGATTCTCCCTACAATGAGCAGTTCTTC
CASTGDSPYNEQFF
>few|TRBD1|TRBJ1-6|TRBV10-2
TGCGCCAGCAGGATAGACGCGGGACAGGAGAATTCACCCCTCCACTTT
CASRIDAGQENSPLHF
>.|TRBD2|TRBJ2-1|TRBV19
TGTGCCAGTACCGCGGGAGGGGACTACAATGAGCAGTTCTTC
CASTAGGDYNEQFF
>.|TRBD1|TRBJ1-2|TRBV12-3/TRBV12-4
TGTGCCAGCAAAACAGGGGCCTATGGCTACACCTTC
CASKTGAYGYTF
>.|.|TRBJ2-1|TRBV5-1
TGCGCCAGCAGCTTGGGACAAGCTAATGAGCAGTTCTTC
CASSLGQANEQFF
>once|TRBD2|TRBJ2-1|TRBV9
TGTGCCAGCAGCGCGACCGGGACTAGGGCCGGTGGGGTCTATGAGCAGTTCTTC
CASSATGTRAGGVYEQFF
>.|.|TRBJ1-5|TRBV11-2
TGTGCCAGCAGCTTCGCAGGGGCCGCGAATCAGCCCCAGCATTTT
CASSFAGAANQPQHF
>.|TRBD1|TRBJ1-1|TRBV27
TGTGCCAGCAGTGTACAGGGGGCCGGCACTGAAGCTTTCTTT
CASSVQGAGTEAFF
>.|.|TRBJ1-2|TRBV7-2
TGTGCCAGCAGCACCAGACAGGCTAACTATGGCTACACCTTC
CASSTRQANYGYTF
>.|TRBD2|TRBJ2-3|TRBV12-5
TGTGCTAGTGGTTTGGTACTCCAACGACTAGCGGGATCCCCTAGCACAGATACGCAGTATTTT
CASGLVLQRLAGSPSTDTQYF
>.|TRBD1|TRBJ1-2|TRBV6-5
TGTGCCAGCAGACGGGACAGGACAAACTATGGCTACACCTTC
CASRRDRTNYGYTF
>.|.|TRBJ1-6|TRBV4-3
TGCGCCAGCAGCCAAGATAAGGGGGAAGGGAAGGGTTCACCCCTCCACTTT
CASSQDKGEGKGSPLHF
>.|TRBD2|TRBJ2-3|TRBV5-8
TGTGCCAGCAGCCGGGGTCGCCGGAGCGGGACTACAGATACGCAGTATTTT
CASSRGRRSGTTDTQYF
>.|TRBD2|TRBJ2-1|TRBV6-6
TGTGCCAGCAGTTACTCAGACGGACTAGTCGAGAATGAGCAGTTCTTC
CASSYSDGLVENEQFF
>.|TRBD2|TRBJ2-1|TRBV11-2
TGTGCCAGCAGCCTGGGACTAGCGGAATACAATGAGCAGTTCTTC
CASSLGLAEYNEQFF
>.|TRBD2|TRBJ2-7|TRBV10-3
TGTGCCATCAGTCGAGCGGGAGGGACCTACGAGCAGTACTTC
CAISRAGGTYEQYF
>.|TRBD2|TRBJ2-7|TRBV5-1
TGCGCCAGCAGCTTGGCAAAGACTAGCGCATACGAGCAGTACTTC
CASSLAKTSAYEQYF
>.|.|TRBJ2-7|TRBV4-3
TGCGCCAGCAGCCAAGATCCCCGCTACGAGCAGTACTTC
CASSQDPRYEQYF
>.|TRBD2|TRBJ2-2|TRBV2
TGTGCCAGCAGTCGGATAACTAGCGGGAGAAGCACCGGGGAGCTGTTTTTT
CASSRITSGRSTGELFF
>.|.|TRBJ2-7|TRBV28
TGTGCCAGCACTCATAGCTACGAGCAGTACTTC
CASTHSYEQYF
>.|.|TRBJ2-1|TRBV24-1
TGTGCCACCAGCCCGGGACTGCCTAATGAGCAGTTCTTC
CATSPGLPNEQFF
>.|.|TRBJ1-4|TRBV5-5
TGTGCCAGCAGCTTAGGGGCAGGGAATGAAAAACTGTTTTTT
CASSLGAGNEKLFF
>.|.|TRBJ1-1|TRBV6-5
TGTGCCAGCAGACGGGGGGAGAACACTGAAGCTTTCTTT
CASRRGENTEAFF
>.|TRBD1|TRBJ2-7|TRBV19
TGTGCCAGTAGTCTCGACAGGGACGAGCAGTACTTC
CASSLDRDEQYF
>.|.|TRBJ2-2|TRBV5-4
TGTGCCAGCAGCTTGAACAGTTACACCGGGGAGCTGTTTTTT
CASSLNSYTGELFF
>.|.|TRBJ2-5|TRBV24-1
TGTGCCACCAGTGAACCTCGTAGCGGCCAAGAGACCCAGTACTTC
CATSEPRSGQETQYF
>.|.|TRBJ1-6|TRBV19
TGTGCCAGTAGTCCCCGGACAAGGACAATGGGCTATAATTCACCCCTCCACTTT
CASSPRTRTMGYNSPLHF
>few|TRBD2|TRBJ2-1|TRBV7-6
TGTGCCAGCAGCTTACGCGGGACTAGCGGTTACAATGAGCAGTTCTTC
CASSLRGTSGYNEQFF
>.|TRBD2|TRBJ2-3|TRBV10-3
TGTGCCATCAGTGAGTCGAATGTGGCGGGAGGGGGCACAGATACGCAGTATTTT
CAISESNVAGGGTDTQYF
>.|.|TRBJ2-2|TRBV5-6
TGTGCCAGCAGCTTCCGCGGGGCGAACACCGGGGAGCTGTTTTTT
CASSFRGANTGELFF
>.|.|TRBJ2-3|TRBV14
TGTGCCAGCAGCCGTTGGACAGCCGGGCTGGGCACAGATACGCAGTATTTT
CASSRWTAGLGTDTQYF
>once|TRBD1|TRBJ1-2|TRBV29-1
TGCAGCGTAATTGGGACAGCTTATGGCTACACCTTC
CSVIGTAYGYTF
>.|TRBD1|TRBJ2-1|TRBV27
TGTGCCAGCAGCACTACCGGGACAGGGGCTCTCGGTGAGCAGTTCTTC
CASSTTGTGALGEQFF
>.|TRBD2|TRBJ2-1|TRBV19
TGTGTCTCGAGCGGGAGGGGCAATGAGCAGTTCTTC
CVSSGRGNEQFF
>.|.|TRBJ2-1|TRBV11-3
TGTGCCAGCAGCTTGGTGGCAACCGGGGAGCAGTTCTTC
CASSLVATGEQFF
>few|.|TRBJ2-1|TRBV15
TGTGCCACCAGCGGGACAGCGGGAGTTGGCTACAATGAGCAGTTCTTC
CATSGTAGVGYNEQFF
>.|TRBD1|TRBJ1-2|TRBV6-4
TGTGCCAGCAGTGACGTGAACAAACACAGGGGGGCAAACTATGGCTACACCTTC
CASSDVNKHRGANYGYTF
>once|TRBD1|TRBJ1-2|TRBV5-4
TGTGCCAGCAGCTTGGACAGGGGGAATCTTGGCTACACCTTC
CASSLDRGNLGYTF
>.|.|TRBJ2-5|TRBV24-1
TGTGCCACCAGTCATCTCGGACAGCAAGAGACCCAGTACTTC
CATSHLGQQETQYF
>once|.|TRBJ2-1|TRBV3-1/TRBV3-2
TGTGCCAGCAGCCAAGGTAGCTCCTACAATGAGCAGTTCTTC
CASSQGSSYNEQFF
>few|TRBD1|TRBJ1-1|TRBV29-1
TGCAGCGTCCAGGGGGTTACTGAAGCTTTCTTT
CSVQGVTEAFF
>.|TRBD2|TRBJ2-7|TRBV11-2
TGTGCCAGCAGCCCGACTAGCGGGAGCCCCTACGAGCAGTACTTC
CASSPTSGSPYEQYF
>.|TRBD1|TRBJ1-6|TRBV7-9
TGTGCCAGCAGCCCAGACAGGGCTTCACCCCTCCACTTT
CASSPDRASPLHF
>.|TRBD1|TRBJ2-1|TRBV7-9
TGTGCCAGCAGCTACCGGACAGGGGAACTCGATGAGCAGTTCTTC
CASSYRTGELDEQFF
>few|.|TRBJ1-3|TRBV6-5
TGTGCCAGCAGCGAGCAGGGCCCGGGAAACACCATATATTTT
CASSEQGPGNTIYF
>once|.|TRBJ2-5|TRBV29-1
TGCAGCGTTCTAATCTTTGAGTCGGCCCAGTACTTC
CSVLIFESAQYF
>.|TRBD2|TRBJ2-5|TRBV5-1
TGCGCCAGCAGCTTATTGGAAGGCGGGAGATTTCCCCAGTACTTC
CASSLLEGGRFPQYF
>.|TRBD1|TRBJ1-2|TRBV6-5
TGTGCCAGCAGTCGGTTCAGGGGGTCTGGCTACACCTTC
CASSRFRGSGYTF
>.|.|TRBJ1-2|TRBV3-1/TRBV3-2
TGTGCCAGCAGCCCTGGCCACTATGGCTACACCTTC
CASSPGHYGYTF
>.|.|TRBJ2-3|TRBV21-1
TGTGCCAGCAGCTGGGGACAGGAGATCACAGATACGCAGTATTTT
CASSWGQEITDTQYF
>.|TRBD1|TRBJ2-5|TRBV24-1
TGTGCCACCAGTGATCCACGGGACAGGGGCCCTCAAGAGACCCAGTACTTC
CATSDPRDRGPQETQYF
>.|.|TRBJ2-7|TRBV6-6
TGTGCCAGCAGTTACCGGGACTCTCACCTCTACGAGCAGTACTTC
CASSYRDSHLYEQYF
>.|.|TRBJ2-7|TRBV10-1
TGCGCCAGCAGTGGCAGGGATAGGTCCTACGAGCAGTACTTC
CASSGRDRSYEQYF